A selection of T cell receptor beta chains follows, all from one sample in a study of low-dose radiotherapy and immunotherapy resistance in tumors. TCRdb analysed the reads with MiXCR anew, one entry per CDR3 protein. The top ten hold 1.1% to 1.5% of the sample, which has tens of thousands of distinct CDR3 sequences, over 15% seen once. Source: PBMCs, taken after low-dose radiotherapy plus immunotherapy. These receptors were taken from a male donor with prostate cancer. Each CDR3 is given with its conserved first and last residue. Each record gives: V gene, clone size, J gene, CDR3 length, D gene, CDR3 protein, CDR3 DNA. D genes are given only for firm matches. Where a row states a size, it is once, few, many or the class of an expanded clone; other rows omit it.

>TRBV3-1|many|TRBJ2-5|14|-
CASSQGQWQETQYF
TGTGCCAGCAGCCAAGGGCAATGGCAAGAGACCCAGTACTTC
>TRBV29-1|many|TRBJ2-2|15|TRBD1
CSVDPGQENTGELFF
TGCAGCGTTGACCCCGGACAGGAAAACACCGGGGAGCTGTTTTTT
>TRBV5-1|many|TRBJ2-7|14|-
CASSLDPVAYEQYF
TGCGCCAGCAGCTTGGACCCAGTGGCGTACGAGCAGTACTTC
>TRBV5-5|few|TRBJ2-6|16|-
CASSVRPNSGANVLTF
TGTGCCAGCAGCGTCAGACCTAACTCTGGGGCCAACGTCCTGACTTTC
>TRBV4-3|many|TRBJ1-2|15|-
CASSRGAGGNYGYTF
TGCGCCAGCAGCCGTGGGGCGGGAGGAAACTATGGCTACACCTTC
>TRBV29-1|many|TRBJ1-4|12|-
CSAGTSNEKLFF
TGCAGCGCGGGAACCAGTAATGAAAAACTGTTTTTT
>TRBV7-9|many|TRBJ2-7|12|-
CASSLTSGEQYF
TGTGCCAGCAGCTTAACGTCGGGAGAGCAGTACTTC
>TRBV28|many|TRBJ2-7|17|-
CASSSGQGRTYSYEQYF
TGTGCCAGCAGCTCTGGGCAGGGACGAACATACTCCTACGAGCAGTACTTC
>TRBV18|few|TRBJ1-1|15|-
CASSRTADGGTEAFF
TGTGCCAGCTCACGAACAGCCGATGGCGGCACTGAAGCTTTCTTT
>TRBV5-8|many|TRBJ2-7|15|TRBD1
CASSLVGTVNYEQYF
TGTGCCAGCAGCCTAGTTGGGACAGTTAACTACGAGCAGTACTTC
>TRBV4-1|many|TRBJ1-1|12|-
CASSPGTVGAFF
TGCGCCAGCAGTCCAGGGACCGTGGGAGCTTTCTTT
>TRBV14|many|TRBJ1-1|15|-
CASSQESRAGSEAFF
TGTGCCAGCAGCCAAGAAAGCAGGGCGGGTTCTGAAGCTTTCTTT
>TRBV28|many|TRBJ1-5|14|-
CASSLSIYNQPQHF
TGTGCCAGCAGTTTATCGATCTACAATCAGCCCCAGCATTTT
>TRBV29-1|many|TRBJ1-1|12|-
CSVEEGNTEAFF
TGCAGCGTTGAAGAGGGGAACACTGAAGCTTTCTTT
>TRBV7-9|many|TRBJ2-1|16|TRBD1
CASSLDGTGVYNEQFF
TGTGCCAGCAGCCTAGACGGGACAGGGGTATACAATGAGCAGTTCTTC
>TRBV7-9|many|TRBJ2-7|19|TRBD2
CASTPEGLAGGYVVSEQYF
TGTGCCAGCACCCCCGAGGGACTAGCGGGAGGGTACGTCGTCTCCGAGCAGTACTTC
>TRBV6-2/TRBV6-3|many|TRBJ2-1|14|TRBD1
CASSRQGSYNEQFF
TGTGCCAGCAGTCGACAGGGATCCTACAATGAGCAGTTCTTC
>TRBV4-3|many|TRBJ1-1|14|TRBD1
CASSPGQGVPEAFF
TGCGCCAGCAGCCCAGGACAGGGAGTACCTGAAGCTTTCTTT
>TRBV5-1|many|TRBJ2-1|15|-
CASRNRVSGMDEQFF
TGCGCCAGCAGAAACAGGGTATCGGGGATGGATGAGCAGTTCTTC
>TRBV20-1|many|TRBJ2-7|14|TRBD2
CSAAGLAGAYEQYF
TGCAGTGCTGCCGGACTAGCGGGAGCCTACGAGCAGTACTTC
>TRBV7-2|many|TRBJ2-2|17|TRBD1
CASSSLQGAQTTGELFF
TGTGCCAGCAGCTCGTTACAGGGGGCGCAGACCACCGGGGAGCTGTTTTTT
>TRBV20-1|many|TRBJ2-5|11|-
CSAKTRETQYF
TGCAGTGCGAAGACCCGAGAGACCCAGTACTTC
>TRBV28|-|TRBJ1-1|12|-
CAAHRHPQEAFF
TGTGCCGCCCATCGCCATCCCCAAGAAGCTTTCTTT
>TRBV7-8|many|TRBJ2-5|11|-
CASSYTGTQYF
TGTGCCAGCAGCTATACGGGGACCCAGTACTTC
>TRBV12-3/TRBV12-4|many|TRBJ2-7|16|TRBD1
CASSSGTGGSSYEQYF
TGTGCCAGCAGTTCCGGGACAGGGGGAAGCTCCTACGAGCAGTACTTC
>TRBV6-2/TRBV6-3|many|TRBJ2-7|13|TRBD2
CASSRAGDHEQYF
TGTGCCAGCAGCCGAGCGGGGGACCACGAGCAGTACTTC
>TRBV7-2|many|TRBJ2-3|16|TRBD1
CASSAGTGTGTDTQYF
TGTGCCAGCAGCGCGGGGACAGGGACGGGCACAGATACGCAGTATTTT
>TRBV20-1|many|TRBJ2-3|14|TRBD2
CSAYGLGRRDTQYF
TGCAGTGCTTACGGACTAGGTAGAAGAGATACGCAGTATTTT
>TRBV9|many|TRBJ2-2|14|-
CASSVGLHTGELFF
TGTGCCAGCAGCGTAGGACTCCACACCGGGGAGCTGTTTTTT
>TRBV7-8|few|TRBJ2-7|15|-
CASSLLRGGPGEQYF
TGTGCCAGCAGCTTACTTCGCGGAGGGCCGGGCGAGCAGTACTTC
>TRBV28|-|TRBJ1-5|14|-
CASSLWQGGQPQHF
TGTGCCAGCAGTTTATGGCAGGGAGGGCAGCCCCAGCATTTT
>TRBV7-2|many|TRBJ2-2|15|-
CASSPLATNTGELFF
TGTGCCAGCAGCCCTCTGGCGACGAACACCGGGGAGCTGTTTTTT
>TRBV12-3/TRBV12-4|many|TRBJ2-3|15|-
CASSLRQVVPDTQYF
TGTGCCAGCAGTTTACGACAGGTCGTTCCAGATACGCAGTATTTT
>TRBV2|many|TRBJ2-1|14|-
CASSEGGSYNEQFF
TGTGCCAGCAGTGAAGGTGGCTCCTACAATGAGCAGTTCTTC
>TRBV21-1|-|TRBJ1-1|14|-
CASSLAARNTEAFF
TGTGCCAGCAGCTTGGCGGCTCGGAACACTGAAGCTTTCTTT
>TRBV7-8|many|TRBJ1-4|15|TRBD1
CASSLSGTGVVKLFF
TGTGCCAGCAGCCTTTCCGGGACAGGGGTTGTAAAACTGTTTTTT
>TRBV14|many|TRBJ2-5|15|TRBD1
CASSPYRGAKETQYF
TGTGCCAGCAGCCCATACAGGGGGGCAAAAGAGACCCAGTACTTC
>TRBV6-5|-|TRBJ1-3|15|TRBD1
CARRQDRAAGNTIYF
TGTGCCAGGAGACAGGACAGGGCGGCCGGAAACACCATATATTTT
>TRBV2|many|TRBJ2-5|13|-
CASTSGRQETQYF
TGTGCCAGCACGTCAGGGCGGCAAGAGACCCAGTACTTC
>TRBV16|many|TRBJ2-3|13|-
CASSQYVRDTQYF
TGTGCCAGCAGCCAGTACGTTCGGGATACGCAGTATTTT
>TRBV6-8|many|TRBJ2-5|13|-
CASSYGIQETQYF
TGTGCCAGCAGTTATGGGATCCAAGAGACCCAGTACTTC
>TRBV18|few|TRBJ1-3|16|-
CASSPPVGTSGNTIYF
TGTGCCAGCTCACCACCGGTTGGAACCTCTGGAAACACCATATATTTT
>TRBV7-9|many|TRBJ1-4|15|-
CASSADRTTNEKLFF
TGTGCCAGCAGCGCCGACAGGACAACTAATGAAAAACTGTTTTTT
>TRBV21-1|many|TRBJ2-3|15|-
CASRGDRGGTDTQYF
TGTGCCAGCAGGGGGGACAGGGGCGGTACAGATACGCAGTATTTT
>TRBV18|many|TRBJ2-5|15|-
CASSSLRGYQETQYF
TGTGCCAGCTCATCCTTGAGGGGGTACCAAGAGACCCAGTACTTC
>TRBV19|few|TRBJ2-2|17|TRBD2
CASRRAGAGRGTGELFF
TGTGCCAGTAGACGGGCTGGAGCGGGACGGGGCACCGGGGAGCTGTTTTTT